A single sample gave rise to the 7 T cell receptor beta chains below, sequenced in a study of cytomegalovirus exposure and HLA in healthy donors. It was with 60 Vbeta and 13 Jbeta primers that the PCR ran. Sequenced by immunoSEQ multiplex PCR; TCRdb stores in-frame clones only, minus some. The sample consists of over 80,000 clones, more than 70% of them appearing once. Sample: PBMCs. Receptor source: a man aged 40-49 years in good health and CMV-seronegative.

This clone came up once. V and J are TRBV30 and TRBJ2-4; D unresolved. The ends were cut back, 0 bases at V and 3 bases at J, with 9 bases in the middle. The CDR3 length is 14 residues. Germline lookup yields CDR1 GTSNPN and CDR2 SVGIG (reference sequence). CDR3 in DNA: TGTGCCTGGAGTGTACTAAGTATCAAAAACATTCAGTACTTC. Its translation: CAWSVLSIKNIQYF.

The CDR3 here is CASRNRGRLLTDTQYF. CDR3 bases: TGTGCCAGCAGGAACAGGGGGCGCCTACTCACAGATACGCAGTATTTT. The rearrangement uses TRBV2 and TRBJ2-3; 9 bases match TRBD1. Germline V gene sequence: CDR1 SNHLY, CDR2 FYNNEI. After removal of 6 bases from V and 2 bases from J, the junction contained 9 bases not matched to a gene. CDR3 length equals 16 residues.

CDR3 in DNA: TGTGCCAGCAGTGTTGGGAGAGGAACTGAAGCTTTCTTT. This gives the protein CASSVGRGTEAFF. The V gene is TRBV2, the J gene TRBJ1-1, with no clear D. Per germline, CDR1 SNHLY and CDR2 FYNNEI. Trimming cost V 4 bases and J 5 bases, with 11 bases left between them. The CDR3 is 13 residues long.

The chain is built from TRBV7-2 and TRBJ2-7; 15 bases are a match to TRBD2. The CDR3 has 17 residues. Germline loops: CDR1 SGHTA, CDR2 FQGNSA. The junction had 10 bases not matched to a gene; V was cut back by 5 bases and J by 5 bases. The CDR3 nucleotides are TGTGCCAGCAGCCCCAGGACTAGCGGGGGGGACTCTGACGAGCAGTACTTC. Its translation is CASSPRTSGGDSDEQYF.

V gene TRBV27 combines with J gene TRBJ1-3, with TRBD1 matching over 8 bases. Germline CDR1 and CDR2: MNHEY and SMNVEV (reference sequence). This CDR3 is built from 15 residues. V lost 2 bases to trimming and J lost 3 bases; unmatched junction nucleotides: 3. The DNA of the CDR3 is TGTGCCAGCAGTTTAGGACAGGGTTTTGGAAACACCATATATTTT. Amino acids: CASSLGQGFGNTIYF.

This sequence joins TRBV9 and TRBJ2-7; 8 bases are a match to TRBD1. CDR3 length equals 15 residues. V lost 6 bases and J lost 0; bases outside the gene matches: 8. Germline CDR1 SGDLS, CDR2 YYNGEE. CDR3 protein: CASTAGTGDSYEQYF. The CDR3 DNA follows: TGTGCCAGCACCGCCGGGACAGGCGACTCCTACGAGCAGTACTTC.

The CDR3 loop is CASSQGGQPQHF. CDR3 DNA: TGTGCCAGCAGCCAAGGGGGTCAGCCCCAGCATTTT. The chain combines TRBV7-9 with TRBJ1-5; maybe TRBD1 (6 bases). The V gene lost 5 bases and the J gene lost 6 bases, with 8 bases spanning the gap. Per the germline V gene, CDR1 is SEHNR and CDR2 is FQNEAQ (reference sequence). CDR3 length: 12 residues. The full variable domain, completed using reference TRBV7-9 and TRBJ1-5, is DTGVSQNPRHKITKRGQNVTFRCDPISEHNRLYWYRQTLGQGPEFLTYFQNEAQLEKSRLLSDRFSAERPKGSFSTLEIQRTEQGDSAMYLCASSQGGQPQHFGDGTRLSIL.